One T cell receptor (beta chain) is described in this entry. This sample was taken from a study of T cell changes during pregnancy in multiple sclerosis. Generated by immunoSEQ multiplex PCR, the TCRdb table keeps only in-frame clones and is missing some. Here the sample spans 40,000 or so clones, 85% to 95% being singletons. Germline V gives CDR1 LNHDA, CDR2 SQIVND (reference sequence). The CDR3 has 16 amino acids. V lost 5 bases, J lost 0 bases, and 9 bases stayed unmatched. V gene TRBV19 combines with J gene TRBJ2-7; TRBD1 matches 8 bases. This TCR was sampled from a female donor with multiple sclerosis, enrolled in a pregnancy study. The sequencing here drew on peripheral blood, taken before pregnancy. The CDR3 protein is CASSLSGTGTSYEQYF. CDR3 sequence (DNA): TGTGCCAGTAGTTTATCCGGGACAGGTACCTCCTACGAGCAGTACTTC.